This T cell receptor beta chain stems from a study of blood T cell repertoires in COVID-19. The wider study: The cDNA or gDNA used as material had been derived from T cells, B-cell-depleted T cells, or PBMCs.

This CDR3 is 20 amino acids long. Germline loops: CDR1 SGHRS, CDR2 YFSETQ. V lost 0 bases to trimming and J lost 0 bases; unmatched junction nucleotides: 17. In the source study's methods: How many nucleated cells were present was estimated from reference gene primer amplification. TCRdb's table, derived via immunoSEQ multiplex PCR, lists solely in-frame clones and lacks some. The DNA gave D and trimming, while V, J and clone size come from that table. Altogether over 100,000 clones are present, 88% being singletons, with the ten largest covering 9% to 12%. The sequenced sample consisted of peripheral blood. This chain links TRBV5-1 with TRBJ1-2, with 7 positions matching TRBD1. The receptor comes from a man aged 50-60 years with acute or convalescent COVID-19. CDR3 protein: CASSLARLRQGSPPNYGYTF. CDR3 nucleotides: TGCGCCAGCAGCTTGGCCCGTCTTCGACAGGGTTCTCCTCCTAACTATGGCTACACCTTC.